This TCR beta chain was recovered during a study of shared clonotypes between healthy human individuals. Study results and caveats: Estimated richness was generally greater in naive than memory subsets.

About this clone itself: Its antigen is still unknown.

This CDR3 is built from 15 residues. The germline V gene encodes CDR1 MDHEN and CDR2 SYDVKM. V was shortened by 2 bases and J by 8 bases, with 18 bases between the two germline ends. Per the study methods: For the immunoSEQ data, sequences were junction-only without quality scores, so filtering differed. Only in-frame clones appear in the TCRdb table, and some are missing; sequencing was by immunoSEQ multiplex PCR. V, J and clone size are taken as reported in that table, and D and trimming were inferred from the DNA itself. Among 2 million to 3 million clones listed, more than 85% were seen once. The receptor was isolated from a man between 18 and 29 years old in good health. Some clones in this sample may be carry-over from other donors' samples. The V call is TRBV28, the J call TRBJ1-2; possibly TRBD1 for D (6 bases). Sequenced input: naive CD4+ T cells from PBMCs. Subset specified: CD45RA+ positively selected. The CDR3 nucleotides are TGTGCCAGCAGTTTAATGAGACAGGTGATTAACGGCTACACCTTC. Translation gives CASSLMRQVINGYTF.